This passage covers 12 T cell receptor beta chains from one sample sequenced in a study of Tregs in tolerant kidney transplant recipients. Using immunoSEQ multiplex PCR, the repertoire was profiled, and TCRdb retains in-frame clones only, with some absent. In total, the table holds nearly 15,000 clones. The nonmyeloablative bone marrow transplants came from related graft donors, with transient mixed chimerism. Sequences were derived from CD4+ T cells from blood (PBMCs), sampled 12 months after the transplant. The receptors stem from a human patient who received a combined kidney and bone marrow transplant. Some T cells may have originated in the graft donor.

On this clone itself: The CDR3 extends 3 residues past the end of the read, so its final part is completed from the germline J gene. V is TRBV20-1 and J is TRBJ1-6; D call uncertain. V was pared by 1 base and J by 9 bases, with 16 bases between. The CDR3 is 15 amino acids. Germline V lookup: CDR1 DFQATT, CDR2 SNEGSKA (reference sequence). The CDR3 spells CSARVRGNTGSPLHF. The DNA read from the CDR3 is TGCAGTGCTAGAGTGAGAGGAAATACGGGTTCACCC.

This clone is medium-sized by frequency. The CDR3 goes on 3 residues after the read ends, and that part is filled in from the germline J gene. The chain is built from TRBV5-1 and TRBJ2-7; D not certain. Per germline, CDR1 SGHRS and CDR2 YFSETQ. The CDR3 runs 15 residues. Trimming shortened V by 0 bases and J by 0 bases, and 10 bases separated the two germline ends. Here the CDR3 reads CASSLGLLSSYEQYF. Incomplete CDR3 DNA: TGCGCCAGCAGCTTGGGACTTCTTAGCTCCTACGAG. Full variable domain (remainder filled in from reference TRBV5-1 and TRBJ2-7): KAGVTQTPRYLIKTRGQQVTLSCSPISGHRSVSWYQQTPGQGLQFLFEYFSETQRNKGNFPGRFSGRQFSNSRSEMNVSTLELGDSALYLCASSLGLLSSYEQYFGPGTRLTVT.

To note about this clone: The read stops 3 residues short of the end of the CDR3; the missing end is completed from the germline J gene. The rearrangement joins TRBV7-2 to TRBJ2-5; 12 nucleotides match TRBD2. CDR1 SGHTA and CDR2 FQGNSA come from the germline V gene. The CDR3 is 15 amino acids. Unmatched junction bases numbered 3, after V lost 5 bases and J lost 2 bases. The CDR3: CASSPGTSGQETQYF. CDR3 DNA (partial): TGTGCCAGCAGCCCCGGGACTAGCGGGCAAGAGACC.

A word on this clone: The CDR3 end falls 3 residues outside the read, so it is completed with the germline J gene. This chain connects TRBV2 to TRBJ1-4, with a tentative D call TRBD1 (5 bases). Trimming took 2 bases from V and 2 from J, leaving 9 bases between them. This CDR3 has 15 amino acids. The germline gives CDR1 SNHLY, CDR2 FYNNEI. CDR3 amino acids: CASSEQGDTNEKLFF. The sequenced CDR3 bases are TGTGCCAGCAGTGAACAGGGCGATACTAATGAAAAA. Combining the CDR3 with reference TRBV2 and TRBJ1-4 gives the whole variable domain EPEVTQTPSHQVTQMGQEVILRCVPISNHLYFYWYRQILGQKVEFLVSFYNNEISEKSEIFDDQFSVERPDGSNFTLKIRSTKLEDSAMYFCASSEQGDTNEKLFFGSGTQLSVL.

Comment on this clone: The read ends 3 residues before the CDR3 terminus; that terminus is restored from the germline J gene. The V call is TRBV6-2 or TRBV6-3, the J call TRBJ2-7; D is tentatively TRBD1 or TRBD2 (5 bases each). V dropped 8 bases and J dropped 6 bases, with 11 bases sitting between them. The germline gives CDR1 MNHEY, CDR2 SVGEGT. The CDR3 is made up of 11 amino acids. The CDR3 DNA, read in part, is TGTGCCAGCCGTAGAGGGGCCGAG. It is translated as CASRRGAE. The whole CDR3 protein reads CASRRGAEQYF.

Comments on this clone: Read data end 3 residues before the CDR3 end; the end is taken from the germline J gene. The sample carries other DNA sequences with the same CDR3. The chain combines TRBV29-1 with TRBJ1-1, with D perhaps matching TRBD1 (6 bases). Germline CDR1 SQVTM, CDR2 ANQGSEA. The CDR3 covers 11 residues. Trimming left V 4 bases short and J 4 bases short, with 7 bases between. CDR3: CSVAGVTEAFF. Incomplete CDR3 DNA: TGCAGCGTTGCAGGGGTCACTGAA.

As to this clone: The missing CDR3 end, 3 residues past where the read stops, is filled in from the germline J gene. The rearrangement uses TRBV2 and TRBJ1-5; possible D gene TRBD1, 6 bases. From germline, CDR1 is SNHLY and CDR2 FYNNEI. The CDR3 length is 14 residues. V was pared by 5 bases and J by 4 bases, with 12 bases between. CDR3 DNA (partial): TGTGCCAGCAGTTTAAGGGGGACGAATCAGCCC. Amino acid sequence: CASSLRGTNQP. The complete CDR3 protein is CASSLRGTNQPQHF.

This clone counts as medium-sized by frequency. The read terminates 3 residues before the CDR3 end, so the remaining end is supplied by the germline J gene. The chain recombines TRBV7-2 with TRBJ2-3; 9 positions agree with TRBD1. Germline-derived CDR1 and CDR2 are SGHTA and FQGNSA. The CDR3 length is 16 residues. J lost 6 bases, V lost 0 bases, and 7 bases had no gene match. Partial CDR3 DNA: TGTGCCAGCAGCTTAGCCACGGGACAGGGAACTGATACG. Translated, it gives CASSLATGQGTDT. The CDR3 reads in full as CASSLATGQGTDTQYF. The variable domain in full, completed from reference TRBV7-2 and TRBJ2-3, reads GAGVSQSPSNKVTEKGKDVELRCDPISGHTALYWYRQSLGQGLEFLIYFQGNSAPDKSGLPSDRFSAERTGGSVSTLTIQRTQQEDSAVYLCASSLATGQGTDTQYFGPGTRLTVL.

With regard to this clone: Sequencing ends 3 residues short of the CDR3 end; the germline J gene provides the rest. The chain is built from TRBV28 and TRBJ2-2, with D maybe TRBD1 (5 bases). Per germline, CDR1 MDHEN and CDR2 SYDVKM. CDR3 length: 16 residues. V lost 6 bases to trimming and J lost 3 bases, with 17 bases between them. The covered CDR3 bases are TGTGCCAGCAGCCCTGACAGCCGCTTCTACACCGGGGAG. Amino acid sequence: CASSPDSRFYTGE. Given in full, the CDR3 is CASSPDSRFYTGELFF.

Notes on this clone: The read comes to an end 3 residues before the CDR3 does, leaving the germline J gene to fill in the end. The chain uses TRBV5-1 and TRBJ2-5; 7 nucleotides line up with TRBD1. The V segment lost 7 bases and the J segment 3 bases; nucleotides outside the gene matches: 6. Looked up from germline, CDR1 is SGHRS and CDR2 is YFSETQ. The CDR3 sequence is 13 residues long. Partial CDR3 DNA: TGCGCCAGCGGCAGAGGGACAGAAGAGACC. This codes for CASGRGTEET. The whole CDR3 reads CASGRGTEETQYF.

This clone counts as medium-sized by frequency. The CDR3 extends 3 residues past the end of the read, so its final part is completed from the germline J gene. The V call is TRBV5-1, the J call TRBJ2-6, with D possibly TRBD2 on 6 matching bases. Germline loops: CDR1 SGHRS, CDR2 YFSETQ. This CDR3 has 14 residues. The germline V and J ends were trimmed by 5 bases and 4 bases, with 10 bases remaining between them. The CDR3 loop reads CASSGGSGANVLTF. The covered CDR3 bases are TGCGCCAGCAGTGGAGGGTCAGGGGCCAACGTC.

Incomplete CDR3 DNA: TGTGCCAGCAGCCAAGATGGACTAGCGGGAGGGGCCTACAATGAG. Translating it yields CASSQDGLAGGAYNE. The CDR3 in its entirety is CASSQDGLAGGAYNEQFF. V usage is TRBV4-2 and J usage is TRBJ2-1; 15 bases fit TRBD2. The sequence runs out 3 residues before the end of the CDR3; the remainder is reconstructed from the germline J gene. The CDR3 sequence is 18 residues long. The junction had 2 bases not matched to a gene; V was cut back by 0 bases and J by 2 bases. Per the germline V gene, CDR1 is LGHNA and CDR2 is YNFKEQ.